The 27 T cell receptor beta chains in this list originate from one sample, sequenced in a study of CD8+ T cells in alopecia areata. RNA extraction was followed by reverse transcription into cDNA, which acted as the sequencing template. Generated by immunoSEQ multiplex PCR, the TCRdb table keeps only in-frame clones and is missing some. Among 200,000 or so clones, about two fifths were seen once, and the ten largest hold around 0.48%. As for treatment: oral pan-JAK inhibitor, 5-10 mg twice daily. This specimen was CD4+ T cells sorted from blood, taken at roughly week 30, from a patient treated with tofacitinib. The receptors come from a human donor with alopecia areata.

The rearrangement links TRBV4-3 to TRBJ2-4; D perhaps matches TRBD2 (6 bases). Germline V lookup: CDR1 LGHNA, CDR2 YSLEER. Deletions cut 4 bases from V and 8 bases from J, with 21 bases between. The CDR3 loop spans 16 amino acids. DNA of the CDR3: TGCGCCAGCAGCCGAGATATAGCGGATTCAGGGTACATTCAGTACTTC. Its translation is CASSRDIADSGYIQYF.

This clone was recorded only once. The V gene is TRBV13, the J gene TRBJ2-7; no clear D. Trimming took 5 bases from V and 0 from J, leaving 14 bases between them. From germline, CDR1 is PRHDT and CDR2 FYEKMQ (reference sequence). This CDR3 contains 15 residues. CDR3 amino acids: CASSPPGPASYEQYF. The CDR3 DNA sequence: TGTGCCAGCAGCCCCCCCGGGCCAGCCTCCTACGAGCAGTACTTC.

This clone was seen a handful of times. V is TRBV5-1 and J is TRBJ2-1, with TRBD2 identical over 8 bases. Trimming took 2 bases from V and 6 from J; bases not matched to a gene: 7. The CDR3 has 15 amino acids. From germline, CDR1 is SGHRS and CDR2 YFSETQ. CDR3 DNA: TGCGCCAGCAGCTTCGACAGCGGGAGTACCAATGAGCAGTTCTTC. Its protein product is CASSFDSGSTNEQFF.

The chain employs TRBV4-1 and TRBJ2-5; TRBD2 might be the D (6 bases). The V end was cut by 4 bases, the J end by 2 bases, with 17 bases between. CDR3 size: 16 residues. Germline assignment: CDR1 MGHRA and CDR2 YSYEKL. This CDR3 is CASSPGLLGMQETQYF. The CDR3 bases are TGCGCCAGCAGCCCGGGACTCCTAGGGATGCAAGAGACCCAGTACTTC.

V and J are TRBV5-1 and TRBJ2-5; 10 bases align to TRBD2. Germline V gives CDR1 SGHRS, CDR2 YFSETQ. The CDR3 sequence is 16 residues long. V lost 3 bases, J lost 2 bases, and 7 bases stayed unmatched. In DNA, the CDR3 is TGCGCCAGCAGCTCATTAGCGGGGGGCATACAAGAGACCCAGTACTTC. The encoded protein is CASSSLAGGIQETQYF.

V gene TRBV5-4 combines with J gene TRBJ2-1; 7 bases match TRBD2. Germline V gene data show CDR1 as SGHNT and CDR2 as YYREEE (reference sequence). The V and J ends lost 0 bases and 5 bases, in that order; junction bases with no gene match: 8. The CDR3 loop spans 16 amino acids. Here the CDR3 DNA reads TGTGCCAGCAGCTTGGGTGGGCTAGCGGAGAACAATGAGCAGTTCTTC. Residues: CASSLGGLAENNEQFF.

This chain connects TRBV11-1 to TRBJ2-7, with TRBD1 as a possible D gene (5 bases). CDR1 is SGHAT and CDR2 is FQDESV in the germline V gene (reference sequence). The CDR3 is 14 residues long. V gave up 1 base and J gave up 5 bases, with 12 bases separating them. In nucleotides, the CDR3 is TGTGCCAGCAGCTTAGAGGGGTTCAACGACGAGCAGTACTTC. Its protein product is CASSLEGFNDEQYF.

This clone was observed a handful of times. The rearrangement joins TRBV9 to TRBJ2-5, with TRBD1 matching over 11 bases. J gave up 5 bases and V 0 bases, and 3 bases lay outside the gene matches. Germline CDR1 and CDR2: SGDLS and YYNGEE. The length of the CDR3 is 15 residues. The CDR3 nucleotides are TGTGCCAGCAGCGTAGTCGGGACAGGGGGGGAGACCCAGTACTTC. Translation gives CASSVVGTGGETQYF.

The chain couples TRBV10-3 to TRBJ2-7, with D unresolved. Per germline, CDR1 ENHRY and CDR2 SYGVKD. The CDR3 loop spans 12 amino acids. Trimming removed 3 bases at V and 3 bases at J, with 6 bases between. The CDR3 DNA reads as TGTGCCATCAGTGAAGGATACTACGAGCAGTACTTC. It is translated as CAISEGYYEQYF.

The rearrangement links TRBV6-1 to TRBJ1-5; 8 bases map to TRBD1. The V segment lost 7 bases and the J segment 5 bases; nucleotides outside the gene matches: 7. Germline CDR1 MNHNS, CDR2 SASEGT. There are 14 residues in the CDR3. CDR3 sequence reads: CASTWTGKDQPQHF. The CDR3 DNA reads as TGTGCCAGCACCTGGACAGGGAAGGATCAGCCCCAGCATTTT.

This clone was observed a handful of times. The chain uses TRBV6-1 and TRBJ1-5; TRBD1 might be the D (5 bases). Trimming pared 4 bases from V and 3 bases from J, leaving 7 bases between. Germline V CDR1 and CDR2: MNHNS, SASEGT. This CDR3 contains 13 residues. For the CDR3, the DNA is TGTGCCAGCAGTGGGGGACTCAATCAGCCCCAGCATTTT. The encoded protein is CASSGGLNQPQHF.

In DNA form, the CDR3 reads TGTGCCAGCAGTCCCCTTAGACAGGGGCCGAGGAACACCGGGGAGCTGTTTTTT. Its translation is CASSPLRQGPRNTGELFF. J is TRBJ2-2 and V is TRBV27; 8 positions agree with TRBD1. V lost 5 bases, J lost 1 base, and 12 bases stayed unmatched. The CDR3 has 18 amino acids. Germline loops: CDR1 MNHEY, CDR2 SMNVEV (reference sequence).

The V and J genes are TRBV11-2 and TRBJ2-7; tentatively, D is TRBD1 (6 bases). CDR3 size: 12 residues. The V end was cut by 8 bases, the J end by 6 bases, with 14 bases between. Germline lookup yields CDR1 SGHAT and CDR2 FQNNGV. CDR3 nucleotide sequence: TGTGCCAGCGACCGTAACAGGGCCGAGCAGTACTTC. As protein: CASDRNRAEQYF.

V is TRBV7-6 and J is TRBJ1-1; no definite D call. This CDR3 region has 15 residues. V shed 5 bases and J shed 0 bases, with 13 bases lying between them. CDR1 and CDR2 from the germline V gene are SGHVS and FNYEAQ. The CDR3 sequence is CASSPAGQLNTEAFF. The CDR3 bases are TGTGCCAGCAGCCCGGCCGGTCAGCTGAACACTGAAGCTTTCTTT.

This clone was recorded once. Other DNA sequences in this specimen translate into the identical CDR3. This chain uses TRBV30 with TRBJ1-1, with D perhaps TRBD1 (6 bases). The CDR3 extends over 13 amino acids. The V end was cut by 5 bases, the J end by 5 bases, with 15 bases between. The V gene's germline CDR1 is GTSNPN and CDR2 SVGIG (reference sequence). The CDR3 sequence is CAWSRGAGTEAFF. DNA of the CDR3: TGTGCCTGGTCTCGGGGGGCCGGGACTGAAGCTTTCTTT.

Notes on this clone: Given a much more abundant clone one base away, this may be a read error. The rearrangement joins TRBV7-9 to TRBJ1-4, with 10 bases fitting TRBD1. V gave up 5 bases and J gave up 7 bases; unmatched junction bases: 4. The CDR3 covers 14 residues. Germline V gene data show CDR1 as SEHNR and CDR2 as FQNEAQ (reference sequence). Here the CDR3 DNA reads TGTGCCAGCAGCCTCCGGGACAGGGGTGAAAAACTGTTTTTT. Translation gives CASSLRDRGEKLFF.

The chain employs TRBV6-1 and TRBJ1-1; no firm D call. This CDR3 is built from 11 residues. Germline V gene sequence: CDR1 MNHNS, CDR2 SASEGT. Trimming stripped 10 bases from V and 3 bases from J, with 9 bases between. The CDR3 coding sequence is TGTGCCACACTTGATTACACTGAAGCTTTCTTT. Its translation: CATLDYTEAFF.

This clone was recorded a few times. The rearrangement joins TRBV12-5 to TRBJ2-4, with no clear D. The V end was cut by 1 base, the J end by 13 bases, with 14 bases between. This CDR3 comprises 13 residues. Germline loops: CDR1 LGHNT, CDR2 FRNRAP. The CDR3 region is CASGLETGQRQYF. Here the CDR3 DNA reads TGTGCTAGTGGTTTGGAAACCGGGCAGCGACAGTACTTC.

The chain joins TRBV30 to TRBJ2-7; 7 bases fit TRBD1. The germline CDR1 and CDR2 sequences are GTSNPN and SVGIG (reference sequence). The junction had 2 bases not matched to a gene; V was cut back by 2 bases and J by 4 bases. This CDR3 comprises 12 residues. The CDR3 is CAWSRQGYEQYF. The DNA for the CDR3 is TGTGCCTGGAGTCGACAGGGTTACGAGCAGTACTTC. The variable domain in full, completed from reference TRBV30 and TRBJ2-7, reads SQTIHQWPATLVQPVGSPLSLECTVEGTSNPNLYWYRQAAGRGLQLLFYSVGIGQISSEVPQNLSASRPQDRQFILSSKKLLLSDSGFYLCAWSRQGYEQYFGPGTRLTVT.

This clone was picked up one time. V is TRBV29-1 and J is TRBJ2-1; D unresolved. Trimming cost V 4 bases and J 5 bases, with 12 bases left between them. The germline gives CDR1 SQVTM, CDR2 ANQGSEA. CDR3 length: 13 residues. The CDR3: CSVAILVNNEQFF. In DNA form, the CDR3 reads TGCAGCGTTGCAATCCTCGTAAACAATGAGCAGTTCTTC.

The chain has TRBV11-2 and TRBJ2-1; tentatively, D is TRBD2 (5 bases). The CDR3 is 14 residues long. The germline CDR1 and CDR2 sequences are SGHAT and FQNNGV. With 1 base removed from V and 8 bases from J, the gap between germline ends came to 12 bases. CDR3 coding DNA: TGTGCCAGCAGCTTAGGAAGAGGGTGGTATGAGCAGTTCTTC. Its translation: CASSLGRGWYEQFF.

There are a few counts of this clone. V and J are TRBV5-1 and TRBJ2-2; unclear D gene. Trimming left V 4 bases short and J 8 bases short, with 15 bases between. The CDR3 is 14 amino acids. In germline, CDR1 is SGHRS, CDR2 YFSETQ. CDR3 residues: CASSVKPGQGELFF. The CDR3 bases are TGCGCCAGCAGCGTCAAACCTGGGCAGGGGGAGCTGTTTTTT.

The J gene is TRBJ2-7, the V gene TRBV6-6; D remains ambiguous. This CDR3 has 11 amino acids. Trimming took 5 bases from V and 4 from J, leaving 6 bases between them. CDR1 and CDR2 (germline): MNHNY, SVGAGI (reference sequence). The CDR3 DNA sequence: TGTGCCAGCAGTGCCGGTTACGAGCAGTACTTC. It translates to CASSAGYEQYF.

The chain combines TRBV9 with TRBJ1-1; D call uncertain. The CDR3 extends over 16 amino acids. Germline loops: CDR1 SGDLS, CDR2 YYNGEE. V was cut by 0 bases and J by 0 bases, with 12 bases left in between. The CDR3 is CASSVVGVGVNTEAFF. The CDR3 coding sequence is TGTGCCAGCAGCGTAGTCGGGGTGGGTGTGAACACTGAAGCTTTCTTT. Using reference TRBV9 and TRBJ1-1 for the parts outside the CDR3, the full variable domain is DSGVTQTPKHLITATGQRVTLRCSPRSGDLSVYWYQQSLDQGLQFLIQYYNGEERAKGNILERFSAQQFPDLHSELNLSSLELGDSALYFCASSVVGVGVNTEAFFGQGTRLTVV.

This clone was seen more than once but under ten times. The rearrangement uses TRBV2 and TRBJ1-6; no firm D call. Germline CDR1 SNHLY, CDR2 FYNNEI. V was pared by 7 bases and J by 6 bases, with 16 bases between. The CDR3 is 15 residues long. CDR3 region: CASIENARSNSPLHF. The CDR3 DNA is TGTGCCAGCATCGAGAATGCCAGGAGTAATTCACCCCTCCACTTT.

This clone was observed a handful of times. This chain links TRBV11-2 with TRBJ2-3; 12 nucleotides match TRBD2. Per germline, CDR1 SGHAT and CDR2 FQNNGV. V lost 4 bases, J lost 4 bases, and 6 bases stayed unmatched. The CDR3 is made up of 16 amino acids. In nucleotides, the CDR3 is TGTGCCAGCAGCTCCGGGGCTAGCGGGAGGGCAGATACGCAGTATTTT. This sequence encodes CASSSGASGRADTQYF.

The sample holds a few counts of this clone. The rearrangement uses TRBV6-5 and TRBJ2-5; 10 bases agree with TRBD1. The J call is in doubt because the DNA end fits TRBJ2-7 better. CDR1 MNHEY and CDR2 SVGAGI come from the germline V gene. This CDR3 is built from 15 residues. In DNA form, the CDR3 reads TGTGCCAGCAGTTACTACGGACAGGGGGCCTACGAGCAGTACTTC. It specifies CASSYYGQGAYEQYF.